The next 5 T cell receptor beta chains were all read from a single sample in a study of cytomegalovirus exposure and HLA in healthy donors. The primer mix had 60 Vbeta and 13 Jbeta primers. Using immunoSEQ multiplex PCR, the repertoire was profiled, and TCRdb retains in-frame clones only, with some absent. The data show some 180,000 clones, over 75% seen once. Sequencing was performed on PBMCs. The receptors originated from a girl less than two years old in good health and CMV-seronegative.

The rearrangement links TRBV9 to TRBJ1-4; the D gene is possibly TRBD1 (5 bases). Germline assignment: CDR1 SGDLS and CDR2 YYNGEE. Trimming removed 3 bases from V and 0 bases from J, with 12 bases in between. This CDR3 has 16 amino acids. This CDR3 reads CASSGGHSATNEKLFF. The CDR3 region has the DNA TGTGCCAGCAGCGGTGGACATAGTGCAACTAATGAAAAACTGTTTTTT.

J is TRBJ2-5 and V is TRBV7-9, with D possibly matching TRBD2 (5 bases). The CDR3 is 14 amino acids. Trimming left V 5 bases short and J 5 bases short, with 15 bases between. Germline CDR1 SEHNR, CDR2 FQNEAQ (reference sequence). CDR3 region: CASSRSGVGETQYF. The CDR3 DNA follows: TGTGCCAGCAGCCGATCCGGGGTAGGGGAGACCCAGTACTTC.

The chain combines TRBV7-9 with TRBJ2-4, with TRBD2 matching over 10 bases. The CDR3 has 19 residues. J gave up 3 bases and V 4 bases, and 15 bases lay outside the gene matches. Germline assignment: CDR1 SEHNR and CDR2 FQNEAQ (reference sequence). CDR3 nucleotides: TGTGCCAGCAGCTCGTTGACAGGCCCCGGACTAGCGGACAAAAACATTCAGTACTTC. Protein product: CASSSLTGPGLADKNIQYF.

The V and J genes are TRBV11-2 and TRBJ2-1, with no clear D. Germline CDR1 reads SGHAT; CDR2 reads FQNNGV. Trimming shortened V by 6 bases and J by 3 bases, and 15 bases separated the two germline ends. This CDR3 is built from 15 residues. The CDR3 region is CASSSRAGSYNEQFF. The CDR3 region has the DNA TGTGCCAGCAGTTCTAGAGCCGGCAGCTACAATGAGCAGTTCTTC.

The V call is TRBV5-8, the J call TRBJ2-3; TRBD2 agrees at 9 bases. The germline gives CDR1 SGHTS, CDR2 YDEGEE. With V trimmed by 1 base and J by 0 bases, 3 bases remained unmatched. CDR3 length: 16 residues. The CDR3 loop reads CASSLRLADSTDTQYF. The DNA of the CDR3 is TGTGCCAGCAGCTTGCGACTAGCGGATAGCACAGATACGCAGTATTTT.